This paragraph reports one T cell receptor (beta chain). Its antigen is currently not known. It has no much larger one-base neighbor in the sample; base qualities were not kept. From a lookup of the germline V gene, CDR1 and CDR2 are SGHRS and YFSETQ. The V end gives up 1 base and the J end 4 bases, leaving 2 bases in the junction not matched to a gene. From the cysteine through the phenylalanine, the CDR3 covers 15 amino acids. Only CDR3 DNA is held: 45 bases, read in frame from base 1. This sample was taken from a study of beta chain features in type 1 diabetes (dated by TCRdb to 2016 to 2019). Context from the whole study: Mean age, gender distribution, total cell number and subset yield were not different between patients and healthy donors. A total of around 110,000,000 sorted cells were examined across all samples, and RNA yield correlated strongly with the number of cells per subset. In the study, recently diagnosed type 1 diabetes patients and matched healthy donors were compared on the TCRB repertoires of their sorted circulating CD4+ T cell subsets. Whereas all 30 or so donors provided naive and central memory subsets, regulatory and stem cell-like memory subsets were isolated from just 8 patients and about eight healthy donors.

Each donor gave one peripheral blood draw, averaging roughly 120 mL, which was collected into heparinised tubes. Using a panel that included CD45RO, CCR7, CD25, CD127, CD95 and CD27, naive, central memory, regulatory and stem cell-like memory CD4+ T cells were sorted on a BD FACSAria II. A purity above 95% was achieved for all sorted populations. Right away, PBMCs were isolated by Lymphoprep density gradient centrifugation and were stained directly, with no culture step. Samples were stained and sorted in pairs, with one healthy donor and one patient per experiment, so that batch effects were minimized. The paper's findings and limits, for the study overall: Only small numbers of individuals were included in the HLA sub-analyses, which left unresolved whether HLA type had any influence on TCRB rearrangement. Because cDNA was sequenced instead of genomic DNA, highly expressing activated cells could be over-represented, though the groups showed no difference in activation or CD3 levels. Patients with type 1 diabetes made fewer insertions and deleted more nucleotides at VDJ recombination sites, implying thymic rearrangement abnormalities. In all four CD4+ subsets, TCRB CDR3 length was moderately but significantly shorter in type 1 diabetes patients. The naive, central memory and regulatory TCRB repertoires appeared to resemble one another more closely among patients than among healthy donors. Shorter templates might be favored by PCR, yet because patient and control samples were amplified and corrected together, any such skew would affect both groups equally.

The entire isolated RNA was reverse transcribed using the High Capacity cDNA Reverse Transcription Kit, and thus expressed TCRB transcripts were sequenced. Deep immunoSEQ sequencing was applied to naive, central memory and regulatory T cell samples, giving an average of roughly 3.5 million total reads per sample. Sorted cells were lysed in RLT buffer, and RNA was extracted using DNase-treated RNeasy Micro or Mini kits according to cell number. Each cell subset was processed on its own to prevent cross-contamination, while patient and healthy donor samples were processed together. TCRB sequences were amplified from cDNA with the immunoSEQ multiplex PCR, producing 87-bp fragments spanning the CDR3 region. The amplicons were sequenced using the Illumina HiSeq platform. From the authors' description of their analysis: PCR bias was corrected computationally using synthetic template baselines, and reads within Hamming distance 2 were collapsed, with unmergeable singletons discarded. By aligning reads against IMGT, V, D and J genes, CDR3 length, and insertions or deletions at six rearrangement sites were assigned. Within each subset, clonotype counts were normalized to sorted cell number, and only after that were true diversity and Gini coefficients computed with the tcR R package. The overlap coefficient, calculated on TCRB nucleotide sequences, was used to quantify repertoire sharing. Out-of-frame TCRB sequences from naive cells were analyzed as a proxy for the pre-selection repertoire. TCRdb obtained this table from immuneACCESS and retained in-frame rearrangements with V and J assigned. These tables miss some clones; where compared with another copy, unresolved V genes account for less than half of the shortfall, and the remainder is unexplained. Clonal size and the V and J genes are those of that table, whereas D and trimming came from the DNA. The sample records about 260,000 clones, around 21% of which are singletons. Of the sample, around 0.03% is held by the ten largest clones.

The sample taken for sequencing was naive CD4+ T cells from blood. The sample's cell subset or site label is to be understood as: true naive CD4+ T cells. The sequence came from a middle-aged woman with type 1 diabetes. The chain employs TRBV5-1 and TRBJ2-2; 9 bases in the middle match TRBD1. The sequenced DNA is TGCGCCAGCAGCTTGACAGGGGGCTTCACCGGGGAGCTGTTTTTT. It translates as CASSLTGGFTGELFF. The CDR3 plus the reference TRBV5-1 and TRBJ2-2 genes for the other parts give the full variable domain: KAGVTQTPRYLIKTRGQQVTLSCSPISGHRSVSWYQQTPGQGLQFLFEYFSETQRNKGNFPGRFSGRQFSNSRSEMNVSTLELGDSALYLCASSLTGGFTGELFFGEGSRLTVL.